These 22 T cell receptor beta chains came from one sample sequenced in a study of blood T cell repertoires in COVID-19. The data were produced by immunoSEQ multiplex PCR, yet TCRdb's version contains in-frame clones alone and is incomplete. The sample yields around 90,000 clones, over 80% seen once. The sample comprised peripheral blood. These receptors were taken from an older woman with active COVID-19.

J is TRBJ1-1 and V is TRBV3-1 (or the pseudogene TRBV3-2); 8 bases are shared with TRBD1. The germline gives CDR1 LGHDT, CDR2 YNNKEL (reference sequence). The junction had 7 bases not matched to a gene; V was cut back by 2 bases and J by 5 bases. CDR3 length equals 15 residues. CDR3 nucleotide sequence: TGTGCCAGCAGCCAACCCGACAGGGGAAGGACTGAAGCTTTCTTT. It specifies CASSQPDRGRTEAFF.

The chain's CDR3 is CASRQGVGQPQHF. The CDR3 coding sequence is TGTGCCAGCAGACAGGGTGTGGGTCAGCCCCAGCATTTT. V gene TRBV28 combines with J gene TRBJ1-5; D perhaps matches TRBD1 (6 bases). This CDR3 has 13 amino acids. The germline CDR1 and CDR2 sequences are MDHEN and SYDVKM. V lost 6 bases and J 6 bases, leaving 12 bases between the germline ends.

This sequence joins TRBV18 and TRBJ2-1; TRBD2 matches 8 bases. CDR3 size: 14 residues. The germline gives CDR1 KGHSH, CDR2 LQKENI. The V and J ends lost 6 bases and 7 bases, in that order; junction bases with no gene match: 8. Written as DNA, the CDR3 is TGTGCCAGCTCCCCCCTAATAGCGGGAAATGAGCAGTTCTTC. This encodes CASSPLIAGNEQFF.

Written as DNA, the CDR3 is TGTGCCAGCAGTTACTTCGGACAGGGCGGTTGGATTCAGTACTTC. It yields the protein CASSYFGQGGWIQYF. This chain joins TRBV6-2 or TRBV6-3 and TRBJ2-4; 8 bases map to TRBD1. Germline-derived CDR1 and CDR2 are MNHEY and SVGEGT. V gave up 1 base and J gave up 10 bases; unmatched junction bases: 9. This CDR3 is 15 amino acids long.

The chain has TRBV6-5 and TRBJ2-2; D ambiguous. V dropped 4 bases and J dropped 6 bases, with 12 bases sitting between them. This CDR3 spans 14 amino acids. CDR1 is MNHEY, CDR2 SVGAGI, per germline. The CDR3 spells CASSSLFSAGELFF. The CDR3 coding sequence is TGTGCCAGCAGTTCACTTTTCTCGGCCGGGGAGCTGTTTTTT.

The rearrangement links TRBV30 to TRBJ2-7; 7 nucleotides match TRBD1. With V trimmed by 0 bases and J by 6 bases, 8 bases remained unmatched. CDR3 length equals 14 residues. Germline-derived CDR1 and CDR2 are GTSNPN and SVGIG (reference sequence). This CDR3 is CAWSVGQGVREQYF. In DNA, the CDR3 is TGTGCCTGGAGTGTAGGGCAGGGGGTTCGCGAGCAGTACTTC. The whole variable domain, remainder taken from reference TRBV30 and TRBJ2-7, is SQTIHQWPATLVQPVGSPLSLECTVEGTSNPNLYWYRQAAGRGLQLLFYSVGIGQISSEVPQNLSASRPQDRQFILSSKKLLLSDSGFYLCAWSVGQGVREQYFGPGTRLTVT.

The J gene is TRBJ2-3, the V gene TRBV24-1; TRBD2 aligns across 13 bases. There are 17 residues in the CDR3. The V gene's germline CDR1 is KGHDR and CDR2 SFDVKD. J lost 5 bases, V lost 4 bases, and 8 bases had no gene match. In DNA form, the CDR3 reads TGTGCCACCAGTGAAGACGGACTAGCGGGAGTCGAAGATACGCAGTATTTT. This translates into CATSEDGLAGVEDTQYF.

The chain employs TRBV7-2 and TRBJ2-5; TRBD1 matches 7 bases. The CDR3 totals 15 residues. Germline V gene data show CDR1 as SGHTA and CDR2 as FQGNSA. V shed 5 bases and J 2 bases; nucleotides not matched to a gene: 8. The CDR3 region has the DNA TGTGCCAGCAGCCTAATCCCAGGGGGACAAGAGACCCAGTACTTC. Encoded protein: CASSLIPGGQETQYF.

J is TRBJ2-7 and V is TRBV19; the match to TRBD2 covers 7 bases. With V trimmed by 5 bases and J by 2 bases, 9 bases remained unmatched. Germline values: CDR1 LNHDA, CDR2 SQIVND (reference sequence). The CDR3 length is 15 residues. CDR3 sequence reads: CASSPGGTRTYEQYF. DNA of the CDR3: TGTGCCAGTAGTCCCGGGGGGACCCGGACCTACGAGCAGTACTTC. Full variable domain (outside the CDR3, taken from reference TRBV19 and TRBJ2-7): DGGITQSPKYLFRKEGQNVTLSCEQNLNHDAMYWYRQDPGQGLRLIYYSQIVNDFQKGDIAEGYSVSREKKESFPLTVTSAQKNPTAFYLCASSPGGTRTYEQYFGPGTRLTVT.

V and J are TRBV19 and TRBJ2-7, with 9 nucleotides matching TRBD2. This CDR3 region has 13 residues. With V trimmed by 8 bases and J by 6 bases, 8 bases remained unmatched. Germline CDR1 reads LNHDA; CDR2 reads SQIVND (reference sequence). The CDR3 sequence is CASGGTSFSEQYF. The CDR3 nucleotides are TGTGCCAGTGGGGGGACTAGCTTCTCCGAGCAGTACTTC.

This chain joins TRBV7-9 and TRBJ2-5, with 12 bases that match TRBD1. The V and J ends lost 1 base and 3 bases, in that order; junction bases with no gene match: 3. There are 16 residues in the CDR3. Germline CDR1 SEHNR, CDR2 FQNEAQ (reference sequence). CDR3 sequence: CASSLGGTGGEETQYF. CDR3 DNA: TGTGCCAGCAGCTTAGGTGGGACAGGGGGCGAAGAGACCCAGTACTTC.

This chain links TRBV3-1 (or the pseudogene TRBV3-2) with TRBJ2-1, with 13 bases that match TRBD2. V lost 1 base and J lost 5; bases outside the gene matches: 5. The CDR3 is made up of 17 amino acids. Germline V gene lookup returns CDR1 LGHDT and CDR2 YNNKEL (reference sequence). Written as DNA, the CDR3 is TGTGCCAGCAGCCAAGGAGGACTAGCGGGAGTCCACAATGAGCAGTTCTTC. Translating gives CASSQGGLAGVHNEQFF.

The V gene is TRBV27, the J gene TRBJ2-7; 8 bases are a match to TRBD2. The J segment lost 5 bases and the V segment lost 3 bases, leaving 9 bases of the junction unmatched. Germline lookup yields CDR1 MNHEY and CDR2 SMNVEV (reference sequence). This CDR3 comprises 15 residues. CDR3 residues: CASSFLSSGQDEQYF. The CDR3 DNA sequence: TGTGCCAGCAGTTTCTTGTCTAGCGGGCAGGACGAGCAGTACTTC.

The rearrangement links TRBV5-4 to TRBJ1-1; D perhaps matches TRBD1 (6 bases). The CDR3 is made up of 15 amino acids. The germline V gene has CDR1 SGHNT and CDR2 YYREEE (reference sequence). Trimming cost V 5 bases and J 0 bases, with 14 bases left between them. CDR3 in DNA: TGTGCCAGCAGTCCAGGGGCGTCCCTGAACACTGAAGCTTTCTTT. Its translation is CASSPGASLNTEAFF.

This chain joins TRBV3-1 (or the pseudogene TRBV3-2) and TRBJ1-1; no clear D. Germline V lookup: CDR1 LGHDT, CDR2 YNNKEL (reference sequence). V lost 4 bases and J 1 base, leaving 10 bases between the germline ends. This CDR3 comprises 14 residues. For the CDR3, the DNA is TGTGCCAGCAGCCCTTCTGAGCCGAACACTGAAGCTTTCTTT. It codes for CASSPSEPNTEAFF.

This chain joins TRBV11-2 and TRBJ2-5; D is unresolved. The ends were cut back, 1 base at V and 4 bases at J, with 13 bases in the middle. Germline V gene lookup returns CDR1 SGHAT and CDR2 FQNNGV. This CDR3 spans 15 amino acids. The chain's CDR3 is CASSLVSTLGETQYF. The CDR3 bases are TGTGCCAGCAGCTTAGTTAGTACCCTCGGAGAGACCCAGTACTTC.

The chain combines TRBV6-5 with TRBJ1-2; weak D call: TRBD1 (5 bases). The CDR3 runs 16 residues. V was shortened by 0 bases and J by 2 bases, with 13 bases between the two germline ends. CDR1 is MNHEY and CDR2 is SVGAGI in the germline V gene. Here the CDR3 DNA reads TGTGCCAGCAGTTACTCGAAGGGAGGGGTGAACTATGGCTACACCTTC. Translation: CASSYSKGGVNYGYTF.

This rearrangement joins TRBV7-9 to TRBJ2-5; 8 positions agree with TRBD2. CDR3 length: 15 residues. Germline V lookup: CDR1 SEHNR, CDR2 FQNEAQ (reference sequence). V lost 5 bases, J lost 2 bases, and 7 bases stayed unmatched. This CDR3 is CASSLPGTRQETQYF. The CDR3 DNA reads TGTGCCAGCAGCCTGCCGGGGACTAGACAAGAGACCCAGTACTTC.

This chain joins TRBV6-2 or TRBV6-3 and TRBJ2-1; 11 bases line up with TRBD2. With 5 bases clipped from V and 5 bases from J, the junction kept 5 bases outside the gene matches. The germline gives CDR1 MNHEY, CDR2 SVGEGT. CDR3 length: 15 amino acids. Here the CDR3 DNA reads TGTGCCAGCAGTAGCACTAGCGGGAGCCACAATGAGCAGTTCTTC. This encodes CASSSTSGSHNEQFF.

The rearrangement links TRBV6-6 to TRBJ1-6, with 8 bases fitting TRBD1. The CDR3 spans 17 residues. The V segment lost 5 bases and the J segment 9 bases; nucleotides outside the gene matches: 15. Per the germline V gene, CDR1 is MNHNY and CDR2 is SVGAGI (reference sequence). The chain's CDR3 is CASSLRALTGVISPLHF. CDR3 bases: TGTGCCAGCAGTCTCCGTGCCTTGACAGGGGTTATTTCACCCCTCCACTTT.

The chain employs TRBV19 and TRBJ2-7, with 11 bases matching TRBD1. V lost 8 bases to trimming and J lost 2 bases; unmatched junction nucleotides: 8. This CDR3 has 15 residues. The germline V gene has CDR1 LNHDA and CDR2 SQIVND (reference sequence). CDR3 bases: TGTGCCAGTGCCTCCCGGGACAGGGGGACCTACGAGCAGTACTTC. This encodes CASASRDRGTYEQYF.

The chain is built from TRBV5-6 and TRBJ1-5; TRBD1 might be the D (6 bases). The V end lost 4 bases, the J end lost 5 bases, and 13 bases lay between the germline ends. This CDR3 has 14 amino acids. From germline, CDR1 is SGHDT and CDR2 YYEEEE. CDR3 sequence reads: CASSGKGVDQPQHF. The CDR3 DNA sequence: TGTGCCAGCAGCGGCAAGGGGGTTGATCAGCCCCAGCATTTT.